This T cell receptor beta chain was documented in a study of cytomegalovirus exposure and HLA in healthy donors. Study-wide results and limits: CMV serostatus was the only recorded immune exposure for donors. Both high specificity and high sensitivity reportedly marked the classifier's diagnosis of cytomegalovirus status.

As regards this clone: What it binds is unknown.

This CDR3 has 17 residues. Germline V gene sequence: CDR1 LNHDA, CDR2 SQIVND (reference sequence). V shed 6 bases and J shed 0 bases, with 18 bases lying between them. In the PCR, 60 Vbeta and 13 Jbeta primers were used. The method was immunoSEQ multiplex PCR; TCRdb's version includes in-frame clones alone and lacks a portion of them. This sample's table has about 150,000 clones. The chain recombines TRBV19 with TRBJ1-5; weak D call: TRBD1 (6 bases). This TCR came from a man aged 30 to 39 in good health and CMV-seronegative. The sequenced sample was PBMCs. This chain's CDR3 is CASSPLQGGYSNQPQHF. The CDR3 bases are TGTGCCAGTAGCCCGCTGCAAGGGGGATATAGCAATCAGCCCCAGCATTTT.